The rows below give T cell receptor beta chains drawn from one sample of a study of blood T cell repertoires in COVID-19. Using immunoSEQ multiplex PCR, the repertoire was profiled, and TCRdb retains in-frame clones only, with some absent. The repertoire holds 110,000 to 150,000 clones, with about 91% as singletons. Sequenced material: peripheral blood. Source of these receptors: a woman aged 55-75 years with acute or convalescent COVID-19. Both conserved end residues are part of each CDR3. The D gene is left open where the match is weak. A row's size may be missing; if present it is once, few, many or a size class.

V	D	size	J	CDR3	DNA
TRBV7-6	TRBD1	NA	TRBJ1-1	CASSSPGQGDVSTEAFF	TGTGCCAGCAGCTCTCCGGGACAGGGGGATGTTTCCACTGAAGCTTTCTTT
TRBV28	NA	NA	TRBJ1-2	CASSPANDRKGYTF	TGTGCCAGCAGTCCCGCCAATGACAGGAAGGGCTACACCTTC
TRBV7-9	NA	NA	TRBJ1-6	CASSEGSNPLHF	TGTGCCAGCAGCGAAGGGAGTAACCCCCTCCACTTT
TRBV9	NA	NA	TRBJ1-1	CASSVGSGVNTEAFF	TGTGCCAGCAGCGTAGGTAGTGGAGTTAACACTGAAGCTTTCTTT
TRBV5-1	NA	NA	TRBJ1-4	CACREQASNEKLFF	TGCGCCTGCCGAGAGCAGGCTTCCAATGAAAAACTGTTTTTT
TRBV3-1/TRBV3-2	NA	NA	TRBJ1-2	CASSHEDLEGDYGYTF	TGTGCCAGCAGCCATGAGGATCTGGAGGGCGACTATGGCTACACCTTC
TRBV5-6	NA	few	TRBJ1-6	CASSLGLGRNSPLHF	TGTGCCAGCAGCCTAGGTCTTGGCCGGAATTCACCCCTCCACTTT
TRBV28	NA	NA	TRBJ1-5	CASTPPVPNQPQHF	TGTGCCAGCACCCCCCCGGTCCCTAATCAGCCCCAGCATTTT
TRBV3-1/TRBV3-2	NA	NA	TRBJ2-5	CASSPRTGETQYF	TGTGCCAGCAGCCCCAGGACTGGTGAGACCCAGTACTTC
TRBV19	TRBD1	NA	TRBJ1-1	CASRSLLGQGRVVLDTEAFF	TGTGCCAGTAGATCACTCCTGGGACAGGGGAGGGTTGTATTGGACACTGAAGCTTTCTTT
TRBV3-1/TRBV3-2	NA	once	TRBJ2-1	CASSRDMSSYNEQFF	TGTGCCAGCAGCCGAGACATGAGCTCCTACAATGAGCAGTTCTTC
TRBV28	NA	NA	TRBJ1-5	CASSSVGGTHQPQHF	TGTGCCAGCAGTTCGGTGGGAGGGACCCATCAGCCCCAGCATTTT
TRBV5-1	NA	NA	TRBJ2-1	CASSLGQLSTYNEQFF	TGCGCCAGCAGCTTGGGACAGCTTTCAACGTACAATGAGCAGTTCTTC
TRBV5-5	NA	NA	TRBJ1-1	CASSSSTEAFF	TGTGCCAGCAGTTCGAGCACTGAAGCTTTCTTT
TRBV19	NA	few	TRBJ1-5	CASGGTQPQHF	TGTGCCAGTGGGGGGACTCAGCCCCAGCATTTT
TRBV6-1	NA	many	TRBJ1-2	CASSETGTTTAGYTF	TGTGCCAGCAGTGAAACCGGGACAACGACAGCTGGCTACACCTTC